This entry describes one T cell receptor beta chain. The antigen remains undetermined. Extracted from the samples, RNA was reverse transcribed into cDNA to serve as the sequencing template. TCRdb keeps only in-frame clones here, not all; method: immunoSEQ multiplex PCR. The repertoire holds 150,000 to 200,000 clones, with around three fifths as singletons. The data are from a study of CD8+ T cells in alopecia areata. Study at large: Each day, treated patients took oral tofacitinib twice, at 5 to 10 mg per dose.

Study-level findings and limits: Both scalp clonality and the expanded CD8+ clones among the top 100 showed a significant decrease with tofacitinib. Many of the expanded lesional clones endured in scalp and blood while on tofacitinib.

As to treatment: oral pan-JAK inhibitor, 5-10 mg twice daily. The V gene's germline CDR1 is MNHEY and CDR2 SMNVEV (reference sequence). The CDR3 totals 15 residues. V lost 5 bases, J lost 1 base, and 12 bases lay in between. This chain joins TRBV27 and TRBJ1-5; maybe TRBD1 (6 bases). The source material was CD4+ T cells sorted from blood, sampled around week 47, from a patient treated with tofacitinib. The sequence came from a human donor with alopecia areata. The CDR3 nucleotides are TGTGCCAGCAGTCCCCGGGGGGCCAGCAATCAGCCCCAGCATTTT. This sequence encodes CASSPRGASNQPQHF.